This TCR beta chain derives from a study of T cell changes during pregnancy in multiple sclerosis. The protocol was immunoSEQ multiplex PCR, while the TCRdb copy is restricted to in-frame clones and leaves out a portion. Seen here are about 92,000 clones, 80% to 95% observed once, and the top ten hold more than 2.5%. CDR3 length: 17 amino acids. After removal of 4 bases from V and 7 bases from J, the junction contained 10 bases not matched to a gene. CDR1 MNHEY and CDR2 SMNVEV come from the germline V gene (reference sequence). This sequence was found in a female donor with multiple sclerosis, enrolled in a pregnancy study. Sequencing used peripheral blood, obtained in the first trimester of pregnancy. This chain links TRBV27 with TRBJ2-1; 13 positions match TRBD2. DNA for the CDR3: TGTGCCAGCAGTTCCCCGGGGACTAGCGGGACAAGGAATGAGCAGTTCTTC. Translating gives CASSSPGTSGTRNEQFF.